This passage covers 11 T cell receptor beta chains from one sample sequenced in a study of lymphopenia after photon versus proton radiotherapy. The method was immunoSEQ multiplex PCR; TCRdb's version includes in-frame clones alone and lacks a portion of them. The table records 25,000 or so clones, 85% to 90% of them present only once. Sequencing was performed on peripheral blood, taken from a patient treated with photon-based radiotherapy. Receptors were obtained from a man between 25 and 39 years old with gastric cancer.

The gene calls are TRBV27 and TRBJ1-1; D unclear. The CDR3 extends over 13 amino acids. Germline CDR1 MNHEY, CDR2 SMNVEV (reference sequence). With 2 bases removed from V and 2 bases from J, the gap between germline ends came to 6 bases. The CDR3 sequence is CASSLDYNTEAFF. CDR3 nucleotides: TGTGCCAGCAGTTTAGATTACAACACTGAAGCTTTCTTT.

This clone was found once. The rearrangement uses TRBV5-1 and TRBJ1-4; D is perhaps TRBD1 (5 bases). Germline V CDR1 and CDR2: SGHRS, YFSETQ. The ends were cut back, 4 bases at V and 2 bases at J, with 12 bases in the middle. The CDR3 sequence is 15 residues long. CDR3 sequence (DNA): TGCGCCAGCAGCCCGGCGGGGGACACTAATGAAAAACTGTTTTTT. It translates to CASSPAGDTNEKLFF.

This chain uses TRBV4-1 with TRBJ1-2, with 8 bases matching TRBD1. Germline assignment: CDR1 MGHRA and CDR2 YSYEKL. The CDR3 is made up of 16 amino acids. V shed 4 bases, J shed 8 bases, and the junction held 15 bases outside the gene matches. In DNA form, the CDR3 reads TGCGCCAGCAGCCGCGCCGGGACAGGAGCCCCCTACGGCTACACCTTC. Its protein product is CASSRAGTGAPYGYTF.

The chain uses TRBV13 and TRBJ1-1; 10 nucleotides line up with TRBD1. The CDR3 loop spans 14 amino acids. CDR1 PRHDT and CDR2 FYEKMQ come from the germline V gene (reference sequence). Losses at the gene ends were 5 bases for V and 7 bases for J; bases not matched to a gene: 7. The CDR3, as DNA: TGTGCCAGCAGCGTGGGACAGGGGAATATTGAAGCTTTCTTT. Its protein is CASSVGQGNIEAFF. The complete variable domain, with remaining parts taken from reference TRBV13 and TRBJ1-1, reads AAGVIQSPRHLIKEKRETATLKCYPIPRHDTVYWYQQGPGQDPQFLISFYEKMQSDKGSIPDRFSAQQFSDYHSELNMSSLELGDSALYFCASSVGQGNIEAFFGQGTRLTVV.

J is TRBJ2-7 and V is TRBV7-9; 7 positions agree with TRBD1. J lost 5 bases, V lost 5 bases, and 6 bases had no gene match. The CDR3 loop spans 13 amino acids. From germline, CDR1 is SEHNR and CDR2 FQNEAQ (reference sequence). The CDR3 nucleotides read TGTGCCAGCAGCATACAGGGGTCCGACGAGCAGTACTTC. It codes for CASSIQGSDEQYF. Complete variable domain (other parts from reference TRBV7-9 and TRBJ2-7): DTGVSQNPRHKITKRGQNVTFRCDPISEHNRLYWYRQTLGQGPEFLTYFQNEAQLEKSRLLSDRFSAERPKGSFSTLEIQRTEQGDSAMYLCASSIQGSDEQYFGPGTRLTVT.

This clone came up once. The chain recombines TRBV6-5 with TRBJ2-3; 7 nucleotides agree with TRBD2. Germline V gene lookup returns CDR1 MNHEY and CDR2 SVGAGI. The V segment lost 6 bases and the J segment 3 bases; nucleotides outside the gene matches: 6. This CDR3 contains 14 residues. CDR3 residues: CASRLGLSTDTQYF. The CDR3 coding sequence is TGTGCCAGCAGGCTGGGACTATCAACAGATACGCAGTATTTT.

The chain has TRBV19 and TRBJ1-1; TRBD1 might be the D (5 bases). Deletions cut 6 bases from V and 2 bases from J, with 13 bases between. CDR3 length: 14 amino acids. Per the germline V gene, CDR1 is LNHDA and CDR2 is SQIVND (reference sequence). The CDR3 spells CASSRGTFNTEAFF. CDR3 DNA sequence: TGTGCCAGTAGCCGTGGGACCTTCAACACTGAAGCTTTCTTT. Filled out from reference TRBV19 and TRBJ1-1, the complete variable domain reads DGGITQSPKYLFRKEGQNVTLSCEQNLNHDAMYWYRQDPGQGLRLIYYSQIVNDFQKGDIAEGYSVSREKKESFPLTVTSAQKNPTAFYLCASSRGTFNTEAFFGQGTRLTVV.

The chain combines TRBV7-9 with TRBJ2-2, with D possibly matching TRBD2 (5 bases). There are 15 residues in the CDR3. In germline, CDR1 is SEHNR, CDR2 FQNEAQ (reference sequence). Deletions cut 1 base from V and 4 bases from J, with 10 bases between. DNA for the CDR3: TGTGCCAGCAGCTTAGAGGAGCGGTTCACCGGGGAGCTGTTTTTT. Translating gives CASSLEERFTGELFF.

The CDR3 DNA reads TGTGCCAGCACCTCAGACAGATACTACGAGCAGTACTTC. It codes for CASTSDRYYEQYF. The rearrangement joins TRBV28 to TRBJ2-7; maybe TRBD1 (5 bases). Germline values: CDR1 MDHEN, CDR2 SYDVKM. Trimming pared 7 bases from V and 3 bases from J, leaving 13 bases between. The CDR3 covers 13 residues.

This clone was observed a few times. This chain joins TRBV11-3 and TRBJ2-3; D not certain. The germline V and J ends were trimmed by 2 bases and 0 bases, with 6 bases remaining between them. The CDR3 runs to 14 residues. The germline V gene encodes CDR1 SGHNT and CDR2 YENEEA. DNA for the CDR3: TGTGCCAGCAGCTTAAGTCAGAGCACAGATACGCAGTATTTT. Translation: CASSLSQSTDTQYF.

The V call is TRBV6-6, the J call TRBJ2-3, with D perhaps matching TRBD2 (6 bases). Germline values: CDR1 MNHNY, CDR2 SVGAGI (reference sequence). The CDR3 spans 15 residues. Trimming cost V 6 bases and J 1 base, with 14 bases left between them. The CDR3 reads CASRQDSGRTDTQYF. DNA of the CDR3: TGTGCCAGCAGACAAGATAGCGGACGCACAGATACGCAGTATTTT.